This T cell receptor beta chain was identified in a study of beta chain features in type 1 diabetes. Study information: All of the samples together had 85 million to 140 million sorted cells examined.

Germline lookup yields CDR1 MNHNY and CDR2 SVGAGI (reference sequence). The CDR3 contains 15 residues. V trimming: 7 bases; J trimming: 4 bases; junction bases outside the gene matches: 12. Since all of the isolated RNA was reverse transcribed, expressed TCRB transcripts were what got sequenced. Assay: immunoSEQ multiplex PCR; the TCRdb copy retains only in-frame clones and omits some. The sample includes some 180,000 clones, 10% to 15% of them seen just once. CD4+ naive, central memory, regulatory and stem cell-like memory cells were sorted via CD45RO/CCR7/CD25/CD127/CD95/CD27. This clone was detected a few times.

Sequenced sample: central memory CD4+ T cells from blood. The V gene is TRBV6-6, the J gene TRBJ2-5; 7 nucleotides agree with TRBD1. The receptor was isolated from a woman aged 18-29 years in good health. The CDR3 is CASTRPTGAGETQYF. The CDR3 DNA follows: TGTGCCAGCACTCGACCCACAGGGGCAGGAGAGACCCAGTACTTC.